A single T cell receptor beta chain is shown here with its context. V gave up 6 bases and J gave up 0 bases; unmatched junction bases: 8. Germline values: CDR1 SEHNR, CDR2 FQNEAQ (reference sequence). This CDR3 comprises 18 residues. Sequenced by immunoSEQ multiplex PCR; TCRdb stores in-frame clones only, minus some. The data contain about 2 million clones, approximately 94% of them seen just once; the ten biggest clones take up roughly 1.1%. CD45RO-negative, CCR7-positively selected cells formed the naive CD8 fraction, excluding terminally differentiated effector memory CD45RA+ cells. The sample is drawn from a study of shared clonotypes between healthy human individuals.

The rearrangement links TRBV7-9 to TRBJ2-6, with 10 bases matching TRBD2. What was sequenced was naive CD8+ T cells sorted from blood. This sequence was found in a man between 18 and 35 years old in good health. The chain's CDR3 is CASSFTSGVTSGANVLTF. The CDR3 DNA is TGTGCCAGCAGTTTCACTAGCGGGGTAACCTCTGGGGCCAACGTCCTGACTTTC. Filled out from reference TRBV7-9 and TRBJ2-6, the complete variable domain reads DTGVSQNPRHKITKRGQNVTFRCDPISEHNRLYWYRQTLGQGPEFLTYFQNEAQLEKSRLLSDRFSAERPKGSFSTLEIQRTEQGDSAMYLCASSFTSGVTSGANVLTFGAGSRLTVL.